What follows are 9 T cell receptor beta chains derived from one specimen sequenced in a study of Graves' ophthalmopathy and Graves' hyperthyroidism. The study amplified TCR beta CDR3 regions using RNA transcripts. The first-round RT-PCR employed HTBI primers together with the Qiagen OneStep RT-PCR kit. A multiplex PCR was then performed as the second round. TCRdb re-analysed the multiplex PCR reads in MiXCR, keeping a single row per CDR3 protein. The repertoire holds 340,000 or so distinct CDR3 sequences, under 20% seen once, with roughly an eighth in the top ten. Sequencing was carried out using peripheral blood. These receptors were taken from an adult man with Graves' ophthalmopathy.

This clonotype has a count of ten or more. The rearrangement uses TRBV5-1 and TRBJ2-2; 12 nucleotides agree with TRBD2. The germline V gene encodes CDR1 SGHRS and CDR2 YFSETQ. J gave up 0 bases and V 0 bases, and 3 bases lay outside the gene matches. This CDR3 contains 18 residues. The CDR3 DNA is TGCGCCAGCAGCTTGGGACTAGCGGGAGCCACGAACACCGGGGAGCTGTTTTTT. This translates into CASSLGLAGATNTGELFF.

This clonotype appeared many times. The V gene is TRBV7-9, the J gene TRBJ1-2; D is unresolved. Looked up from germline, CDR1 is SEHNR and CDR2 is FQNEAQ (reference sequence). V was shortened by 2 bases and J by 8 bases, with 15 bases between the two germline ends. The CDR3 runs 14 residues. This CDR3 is CASSLSGSQEGYTF. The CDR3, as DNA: TGTGCCAGCAGCTTATCCGGTTCGCAGGAAGGCTACACCTTC.

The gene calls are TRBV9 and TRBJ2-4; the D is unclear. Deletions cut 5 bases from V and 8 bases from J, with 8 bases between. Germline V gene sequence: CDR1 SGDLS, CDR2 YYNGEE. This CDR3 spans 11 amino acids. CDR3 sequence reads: CASRGWDIQYF. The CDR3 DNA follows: TGTGCCAGCAGGGGATGGGACATTCAGTACTTC.

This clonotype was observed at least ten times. The CDR3 region is CASSRETGGYTEAFF. The CDR3 coding sequence is TGTGCCAGCAGTAGAGAGACAGGGGGTTACACTGAAGCTTTCTTT. The chain combines TRBV2 with TRBJ1-1; 9 bases align to TRBD1. The CDR3 consists of 15 residues. The germline CDR1 and CDR2 sequences are SNHLY and FYNNEI. V gave up 5 bases and J gave up 3 bases; unmatched junction bases: 7.

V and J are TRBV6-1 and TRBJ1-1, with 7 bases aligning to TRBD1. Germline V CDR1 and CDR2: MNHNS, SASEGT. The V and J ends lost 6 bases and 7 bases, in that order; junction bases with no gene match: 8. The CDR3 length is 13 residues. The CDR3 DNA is TGTGCCAGCAGCTCAGGGGGGCGAGGTGAAGCTTTCTTT. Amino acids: CASSSGGRGEAFF.

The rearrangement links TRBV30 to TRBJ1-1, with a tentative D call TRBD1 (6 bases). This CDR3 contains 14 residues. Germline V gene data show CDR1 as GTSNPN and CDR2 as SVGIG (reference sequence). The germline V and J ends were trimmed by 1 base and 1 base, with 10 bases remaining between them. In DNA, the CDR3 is TGTGCCTGGAGTGCGGGACACCAGAACACTGAAGCTTTCTTT. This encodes CAWSAGHQNTEAFF.

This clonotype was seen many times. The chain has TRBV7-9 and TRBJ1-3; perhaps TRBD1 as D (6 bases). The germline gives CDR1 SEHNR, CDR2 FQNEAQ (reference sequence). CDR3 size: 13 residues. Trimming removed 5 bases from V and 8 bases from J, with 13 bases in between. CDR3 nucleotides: TGTGCCAGCAGCAGCCGGGGGCTGGACACCATATATTTT. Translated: CASSSRGLDTIYF.

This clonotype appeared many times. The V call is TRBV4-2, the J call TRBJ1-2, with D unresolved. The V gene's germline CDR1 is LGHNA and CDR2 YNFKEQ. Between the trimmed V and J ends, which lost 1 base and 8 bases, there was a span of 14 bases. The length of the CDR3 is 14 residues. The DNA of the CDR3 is TGTGCCAGCAGCCAAGTTTTACCGACGGGGGGCTACACCTTC. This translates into CASSQVLPTGGYTF.

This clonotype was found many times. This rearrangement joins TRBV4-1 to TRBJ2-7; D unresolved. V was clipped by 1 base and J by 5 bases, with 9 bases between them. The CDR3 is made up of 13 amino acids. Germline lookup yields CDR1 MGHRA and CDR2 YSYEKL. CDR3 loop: CASSQGPGDEQYF. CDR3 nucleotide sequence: TGCGCCAGCAGCCAAGGTCCTGGGGACGAGCAGTACTTC.